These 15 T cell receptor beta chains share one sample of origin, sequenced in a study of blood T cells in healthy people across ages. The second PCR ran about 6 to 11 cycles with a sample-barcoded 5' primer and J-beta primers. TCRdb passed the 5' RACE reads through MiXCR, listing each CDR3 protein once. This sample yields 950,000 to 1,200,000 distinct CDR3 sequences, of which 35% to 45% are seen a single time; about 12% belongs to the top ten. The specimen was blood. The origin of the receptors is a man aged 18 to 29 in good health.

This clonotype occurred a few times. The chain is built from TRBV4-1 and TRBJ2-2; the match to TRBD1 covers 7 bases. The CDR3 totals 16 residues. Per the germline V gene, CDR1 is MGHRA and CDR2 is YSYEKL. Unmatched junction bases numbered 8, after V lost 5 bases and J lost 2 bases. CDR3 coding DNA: TGCGCCAGCAGCAAACCGGGACAGACAAACACCGGGGAGCTGTTTTTT. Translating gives CASSKPGQTNTGELFF.

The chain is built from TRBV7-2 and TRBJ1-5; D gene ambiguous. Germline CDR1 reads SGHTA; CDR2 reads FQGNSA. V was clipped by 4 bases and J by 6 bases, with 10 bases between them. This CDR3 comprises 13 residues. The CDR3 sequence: CASSWSIGQPQHF. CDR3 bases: TGTGCCAGCAGCTGGAGTATCGGTCAGCCCCAGCATTTT.

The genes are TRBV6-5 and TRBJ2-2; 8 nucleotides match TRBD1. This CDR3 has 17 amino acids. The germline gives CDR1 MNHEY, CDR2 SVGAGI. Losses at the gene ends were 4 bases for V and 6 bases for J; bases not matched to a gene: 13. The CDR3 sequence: CASSLSGGLEVPGELFF. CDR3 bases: TGTGCCAGCAGTTTGTCAGGGGGCTTAGAGGTTCCCGGGGAGCTGTTTTTT.

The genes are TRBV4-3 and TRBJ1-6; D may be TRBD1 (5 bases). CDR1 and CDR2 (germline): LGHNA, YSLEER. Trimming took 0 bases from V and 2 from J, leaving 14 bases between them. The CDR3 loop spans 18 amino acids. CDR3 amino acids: CASSQDRTETAYNSPLHF. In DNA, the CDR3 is TGCGCCAGCAGCCAAGATCGCACCGAGACAGCCTATAATTCACCCCTCCACTTT.

For the CDR3, the DNA is TGCGCCAGCAGCCAAGTGTCGGGGGGTGAAAAACTGTTTTTT. This encodes CASSQVSGGEKLFF. The chain uses TRBV4-3 and TRBJ1-4, with D tentatively TRBD1 (5 bases). The CDR3 covers 14 residues. V lost 1 base, J lost 7 bases, and 10 bases lay in between. Germline V gene data show CDR1 as LGHNA and CDR2 as YSLEER.

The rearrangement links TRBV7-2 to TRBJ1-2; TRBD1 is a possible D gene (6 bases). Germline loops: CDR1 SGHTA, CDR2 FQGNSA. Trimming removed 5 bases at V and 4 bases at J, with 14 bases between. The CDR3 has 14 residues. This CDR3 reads CASSHPGTLYGYTF. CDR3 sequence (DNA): TGTGCCAGCAGCCACCCCGGGACACTCTATGGCTACACCTTC.

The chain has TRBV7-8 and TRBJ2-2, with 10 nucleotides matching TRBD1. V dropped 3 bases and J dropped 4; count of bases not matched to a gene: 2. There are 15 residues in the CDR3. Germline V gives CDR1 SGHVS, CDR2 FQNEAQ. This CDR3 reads CASSLGQGSTGELFF. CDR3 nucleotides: TGTGCCAGCAGCTTGGGACAGGGGAGCACCGGGGAGCTGTTTTTT.

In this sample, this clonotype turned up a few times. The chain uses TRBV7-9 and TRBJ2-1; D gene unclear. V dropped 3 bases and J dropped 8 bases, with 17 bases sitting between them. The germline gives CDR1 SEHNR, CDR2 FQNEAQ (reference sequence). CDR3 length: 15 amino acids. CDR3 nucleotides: TGTGCCAGCAGCTTGGATCGGCGAGCCCCGTATGAGCAGTTCTTC. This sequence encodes CASSLDRRAPYEQFF.

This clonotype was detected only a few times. The CDR3 DNA reads TGTGCCAGCAGCCAAGATTTGGGACAGGTTAAGTATGGCTACACCTTC. It specifies CASSQDLGQVKYGYTF. The V call is TRBV4-2, the J call TRBJ1-2; 8 bases line up with TRBD1. Germline lookup yields CDR1 LGHNA and CDR2 YNFKEQ. This CDR3 is built from 16 residues. V shed 0 bases and J 5 bases; nucleotides not matched to a gene: 8.

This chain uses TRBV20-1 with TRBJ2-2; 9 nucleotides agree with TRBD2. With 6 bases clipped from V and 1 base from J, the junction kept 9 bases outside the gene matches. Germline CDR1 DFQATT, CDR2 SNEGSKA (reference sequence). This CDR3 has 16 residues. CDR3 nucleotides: TGCAGTGCGCCACGAGCGGGGGGCCAGAACACCGGGGAGCTGTTTTTT. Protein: CSAPRAGGQNTGELFF.

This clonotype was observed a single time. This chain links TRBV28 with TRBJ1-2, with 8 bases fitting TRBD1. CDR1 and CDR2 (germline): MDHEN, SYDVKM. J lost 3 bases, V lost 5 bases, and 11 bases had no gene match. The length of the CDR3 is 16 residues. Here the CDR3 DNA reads TGTGCCAGCAGTCCCTATGGACAGGGCTGGGACTATGGCTACACCTTC. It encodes CASSPYGQGWDYGYTF.

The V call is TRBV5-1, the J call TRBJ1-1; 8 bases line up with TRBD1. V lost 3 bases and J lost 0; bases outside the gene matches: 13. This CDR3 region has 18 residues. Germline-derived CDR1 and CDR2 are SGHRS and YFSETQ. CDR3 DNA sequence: TGCGCCAGCAGCTCGCCGACTGGACAGGGACGAATGAACACTGAAGCTTTCTTT. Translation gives CASSSPTGQGRMNTEAFF.

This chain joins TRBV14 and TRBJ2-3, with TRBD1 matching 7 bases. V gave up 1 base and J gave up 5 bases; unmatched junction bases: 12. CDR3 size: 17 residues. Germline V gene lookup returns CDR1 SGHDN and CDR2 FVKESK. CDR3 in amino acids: CASSQGQGRVLEDTQYF. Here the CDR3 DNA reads TGTGCCAGCAGCCAAGGACAGGGCCGAGTATTGGAAGATACGCAGTATTTT.

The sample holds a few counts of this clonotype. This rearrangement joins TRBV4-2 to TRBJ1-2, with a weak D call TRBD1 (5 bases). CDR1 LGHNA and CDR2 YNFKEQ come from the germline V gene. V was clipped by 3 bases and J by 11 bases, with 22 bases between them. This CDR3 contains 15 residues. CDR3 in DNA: TGTGCCAGCAGCCAGACGCCGGGGCCTGAAGTTGGTTACACCTTC. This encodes CASSQTPGPEVGYTF.

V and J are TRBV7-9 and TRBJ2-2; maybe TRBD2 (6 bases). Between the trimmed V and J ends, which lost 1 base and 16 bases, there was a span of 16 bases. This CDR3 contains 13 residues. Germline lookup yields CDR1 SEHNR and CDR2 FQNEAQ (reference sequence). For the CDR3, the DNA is TGTGCCAGCAGCTTAGAGGCGGGGCCCCAGCCGTTTTTT. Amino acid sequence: CASSLEAGPQPFF.